The clone carrying this T cell receptor beta chain was seen only a few times. How the authors handled the data: Estimated nucleated cell counts came from reference gene primer amplification. Method: immunoSEQ multiplex PCR; TCRdb's copy keeps in-frame clones and lacks some. That table supplies the V and J calls and clone size; D and trimming were determined from the DNA. The sample records approximately 220,000 clones, just under 90% being singletons. The data derive from a study of blood T cell repertoires in COVID-19. This CDR3 has 15 amino acids. V dropped 6 bases and J dropped 3; count of bases not matched to a gene: 8. Germline values: CDR1 LNHDA, CDR2 SQIVND (reference sequence).

This receptor was obtained from a man in his fifties or sixties who had recovered from COVID-19. The rearrangement joins TRBV19 to TRBJ2-3; 8 positions agree with TRBD2. Sequenced input: peripheral blood. CDR3 protein: CASSPQREWTDTQYF. CDR3 DNA sequence: TGTGCCAGTAGCCCCCAGCGGGAGTGGACAGATACGCAGTATTTT.